The 13 T cell receptor beta chains listed next were all sequenced from one sample in a study of blood T cell repertoires in COVID-19. Data came from immunoSEQ multiplex PCR; TCRdb stores just in-frame clones and leaves some out. The data show 330,000 or so clones, with about 92% seen just once and under 20% held by the top ten. Sequencing was done on a sample of PBMCs or T cells enriched from blood (not recorded which). These receptors were collected from a woman aged 25 to 39 who had recovered from COVID-19.

The rearrangement joins TRBV2 to TRBJ2-3, with TRBD2 as a possible D gene (5 bases). V was shortened by 4 bases and J by 4 bases, with 12 bases between the two germline ends. The CDR3 has 14 residues. Germline assignment: CDR1 SNHLY and CDR2 FYNNEI. This CDR3 is CASSGGAGPDTQYF. CDR3 nucleotides: TGTGCCAGCAGTGGCGGCGCGGGCCCAGATACGCAGTATTTT.

CDR3 loop: CAIRPDYPGETQYF. The CDR3 region has the DNA TGTGCCATCAGACCCGACTACCCCGGCGAGACCCAGTACTTC. This chain uses TRBV10-3 with TRBJ2-5; perhaps TRBD2 as D (5 bases). This CDR3 spans 14 amino acids. Trimming pared 6 bases from V and 5 bases from J, leaving 16 bases between. CDR1 is ENHRY and CDR2 is SYGVKD in the germline V gene.

The chain is built from TRBV4-2 and TRBJ1-2, with D tentatively TRBD1 (5 bases). CDR3 length equals 15 residues. Deletions cut 2 bases from V and 2 bases from J, with 12 bases between. The germline V gene has CDR1 LGHNA and CDR2 YNFKEQ. CDR3 nucleotides: TGTGCCAGCAGCCAACAGCCTGGACAAAACTATGGCTACACCTTC. It is translated as CASSQQPGQNYGYTF.

This clone was detected a few times. The rearrangement links TRBV27 to TRBJ2-2, with D uncertain. Per the germline V gene, CDR1 is MNHEY and CDR2 is SMNVEV (reference sequence). The CDR3 loop spans 12 amino acids. Between the trimmed V and J ends, which lost 5 bases and 1 base, there was a span of 2 bases. CDR3 in amino acids: CASSLNTGELFF. The CDR3 DNA is TGTGCCAGCAGTCTGAACACCGGGGAGCTGTTTTTT.

The CDR3 DNA reads TGTGCCAGCAGCCCCTGGGGCCGGGTGACTGAAGCTTTCTTT. Translated: CASSPWGRVTEAFF. This chain uses TRBV3-1 (or the pseudogene TRBV3-2) with TRBJ1-1, with a tentative D call TRBD1 (5 bases). The CDR3 totals 14 residues. Germline CDR1 is LGHDT and CDR2 is YNNKEL (reference sequence). V shed 4 bases and J shed 5 bases, with 14 bases lying between them.

The chain is built from TRBV3-1 (or the pseudogene TRBV3-2) and TRBJ2-3; 7 nucleotides match TRBD2. This CDR3 comprises 16 residues. Trimming took 0 bases from V and 2 from J; bases not matched to a gene: 5. CDR1 and CDR2 from the germline V gene are LGHDT and YNNKEL (reference sequence). The CDR3 DNA reads TGTGCCAGCAGCCAAGACCGACTAGCCATCACAGATACGCAGTATTTT. Encoded protein: CASSQDRLAITDTQYF.

The chain joins TRBV12-3 or TRBV12-4 to TRBJ1-1, with D unresolved. This CDR3 has 11 amino acids. Trimming took 3 bases from V and 6 from J, leaving 5 bases between them. Here the CDR3 reads CASSFSAEAFF. CDR3 in DNA: TGTGCCAGCAGTTTTTCGGCTGAAGCTTTCTTT.

This clone came up once. This chain links TRBV28 with TRBJ2-5; D is uncertain. Germline V gives CDR1 MDHEN, CDR2 SYDVKM. The CDR3 is made up of 13 amino acids. V lost 3 bases and J lost 4, with 9 bases in between. Written as DNA, the CDR3 is TGTGCCAGCAGTTTTTGGAGTGGAGAGACCCAGTACTTC. Protein: CASSFWSGETQYF.

The table lists this clone with a count of one. The chain carries TRBV18 and TRBJ2-7; D perhaps matches TRBD1 (5 bases). Deletions cut 3 bases from V and 5 bases from J, with 8 bases between. Germline loops: CDR1 KGHSH, CDR2 LQKENI. CDR3 length: 12 amino acids. The DNA of the CDR3 is TGTGCCAGCTCACCGACAGTAAACGAGCAGTACTTC. Residues: CASSPTVNEQYF.

As DNA, the CDR3 is TGCAGCGTTGAAGGTCGGACAGGGGCCGTCTTGAACACTGAAGCTTTCTTT. Its protein product is CSVEGRTGAVLNTEAFF. V gene TRBV29-1 combines with J gene TRBJ1-1; 9 bases line up with TRBD1. This CDR3 comprises 17 residues. J was trimmed by 0 bases and V by 1 base; bases with no gene match: 9. Germline CDR1 and CDR2: SQVTM and ANQGSEA.

This chain connects TRBV4-1 to TRBJ1-5; no clear D. The CDR3 contains 14 residues. The germline V and J ends were trimmed by 1 base and 5 bases, with 9 bases remaining between them. In germline, CDR1 is MGHRA, CDR2 YSYEKL. DNA for the CDR3: TGCGCCAGCAGCCAAGTCGGTGAAGATCAGCCCCAGCATTTT. It is translated as CASSQVGEDQPQHF.

CDR3 in amino acids: CATSRLAAEQYF. The CDR3 region has the DNA TGTGCCACCAGCAGACTAGCAGCCGAGCAGTACTTC. The chain combines TRBV15 with TRBJ2-7, with a weak D call TRBD2 (5 bases). CDR1 and CDR2 from the germline V gene are LNHNV and YYDKDF (reference sequence). V gave up 2 bases and J gave up 6 bases, with 8 bases separating them. This CDR3 is 12 amino acids long. Complete variable domain (other parts from reference TRBV15 and TRBJ2-7): DAMVIQNPRYQVTQFGKPVTLSCSQTLNHNVMYWYQQKSSQAPKLLFHYYDKDFNNEADTPDNFQSRRPNTSFCFLDIRSPGLGDTAMYLCATSRLAAEQYFGPGTRLTVT.

This clone was picked up one time. The V call is TRBV9, the J call TRBJ1-2; D not certain. The length of the CDR3 is 13 residues. The V gene's germline CDR1 is SGDLS and CDR2 YYNGEE. Trimming cost V 3 bases and J 0 bases, with 6 bases left between them. CDR3 nucleotide sequence: TGTGCCAGCAGCGGCGGCCCTAACTATGGCTACACCTTC. It yields the protein CASSGGPNYGYTF.